The 5 T cell receptor beta chains listed next were all sequenced from one sample in a study of cytomegalovirus exposure and HLA in healthy donors. The repertoire was sequenced with immunoSEQ multiplex PCR; TCRdb's copy has only in-frame clones and lacks some. The data contain some 130,000 clones, roughly nine tenths of them singletons. The sample comprised PBMCs. These receptors all stem from a young woman in good health and CMV-seronegative.

The chain combines TRBV7-8 with TRBJ2-6; D is unresolved. Trimming took 3 bases from V and 3 from J, leaving 6 bases between them. CDR1 SGHVS and CDR2 FQNEAQ come from the germline V gene. This CDR3 is built from 14 residues. The CDR3: CASSFYGGANVLTF. The CDR3 region has the DNA TGTGCCAGCAGCTTCTATGGTGGGGCCAACGTCCTGACTTTC.

The DNA for the CDR3 is TGTGCCAGCAGCTCGGATTCGGGACTCTCCAATGAGCAGTTCTTC. This gives the protein CASSSDSGLSNEQFF. The chain uses TRBV9 and TRBJ2-1; D might be TRBD2 (6 bases). CDR1 and CDR2 (germline): SGDLS, YYNGEE. Trimming stripped 4 bases from V and 6 bases from J, with 17 bases between. The CDR3 sequence is 15 residues long. Based on the CDR3 plus reference TRBV9 and TRBJ2-1, the full variable domain is DSGVTQTPKHLITATGQRVTLRCSPRSGDLSVYWYQQSLDQGLQFLIQYYNGEERAKGNILERFSAQQFPDLHSELNLSSLELGDSALYFCASSSDSGLSNEQFFGPGTRLTVL.

The V call is TRBV5-1, the J call TRBJ1-1, with D perhaps matching TRBD1 (5 bases). Trimming took 0 bases from V and 11 from J, leaving 11 bases between them. Germline CDR1 SGHRS, CDR2 YFSETQ. The CDR3 extends over 12 amino acids. CDR3 DNA: TGCGCCAGCAGCTTGGGGGATCACAGGGCTTTCTTT. Its translation is CASSLGDHRAFF.

The gene calls are TRBV19 and TRBJ2-3; tentative D call: TRBD1 (6 bases). CDR3 size: 13 residues. The V end lost 10 bases, the J end lost 2 bases, and 13 bases lay between the germline ends. Germline CDR1 reads LNHDA; CDR2 reads SQIVND (reference sequence). CDR3 bases: TGTGCCACCAAGCAGGGGCCCACAGATACGCAGTATTTT. The encoded protein is CATKQGPTDTQYF.

V is TRBV5-1 and J is TRBJ1-2; D is possibly TRBD1 (6 bases). Germline V lookup: CDR1 SGHRS, CDR2 YFSETQ. This CDR3 has 15 residues. Trimming took 4 bases from V and 5 from J, leaving 18 bases between them. The DNA of the CDR3 is TGCGCCAGCAGCACTACAGGGCGGGTAGGGTATGGCTACACCTTC. Protein sequence: CASSTTGRVGYGYTF.